The clone carrying this T cell receptor (beta chain) was found many times. The data derive from a study of CD8 T cells in ankylosing spondylitis. A single record per CDR3 protein comes from TCRdb applying MiXCR to the 5' RACE reads. The sample includes approximately 220,000 distinct CDR3 sequences, 20% to 30% of them seen just once. Sequenced sample: blood, either unsorted or a sorted T cell fraction (not recorded which). The clonotype comes from a male donor with ankylosing spondylitis or in good health (not recorded which).

DNA for the CDR3: TGCAGTGCTAGAGATCGTAGGGGAGGTCAGCCCCAGCATTTT. Amino acid sequence: CSARDRRGGQPQHF. The V call is TRBV20-1, the J call TRBJ1-5, with D possibly matching TRBD1 (5 bases). The CDR3 covers 14 residues. V dropped 0 bases and J dropped 6 bases, with 12 bases sitting between them. CDR1 and CDR2 (germline): DFQATT, SNEGSKA (reference sequence).